A single sample is the source of the 25 T cell receptor beta chains below, sequenced in a study of immune evolution from preneoplasia to lung adenocarcinoma. Sequenced by immunoSEQ multiplex PCR; TCRdb stores in-frame clones only, minus some. The table records 9,000 to 10,000 clones, 88% of them present only once. The sequenced sample consisted of FFPE invasive lung adenocarcinoma tissue. Receptors were obtained from a person aged 65-85 years with invasive lung adenocarcinoma. Some clones in this sample may be carry-over from other donors' samples.

With respect to this clone: The junction differs from germline at one of its ends, possibly a read error. This chain joins TRBV6-5 and TRBJ2-7, with D possibly called TRBD1 or TRBD2 (5 bases each). The germline V gene has CDR1 MNHEY and CDR2 SVGAGI. This CDR3 is built from 13 residues. CDR3 residues: CVSSSGSSYEQYF. As DNA, the CDR3 is TGTGTCAGCAGCTCAGGGAGCTCCTACGAGCAGTACTTC.

The chain joins TRBV7-6 to TRBJ2-5, with 7 bases matching TRBD1. The CDR3 consists of 16 residues. V lost 5 bases, J lost 1 base, and 10 bases stayed unmatched. CDR1 and CDR2 from the germline V gene are SGHVS and FNYEAQ. CDR3 sequence: CASSHYGTATQETQYF. CDR3 in DNA: TGTGCCAGCAGCCACTATGGGACAGCAACCCAAGAGACCCAGTACTTC.

This clone was observed a handful of times. This chain connects TRBV2 to TRBJ1-5, with 8 bases aligning to TRBD1. Per the germline V gene, CDR1 is SNHLY and CDR2 is FYNNEI. Unmatched junction bases numbered 3, after V lost 6 bases and J lost 2 bases. This CDR3 has 14 amino acids. The CDR3 region is CASSDRGGNQPQHF. CDR3 DNA sequence: TGTGCCAGCAGCGACAGGGGCGGCAATCAGCCCCAGCATTTT.

V usage is TRBV11-1 and J usage is TRBJ2-7; unclear D gene. Germline CDR1 reads SGHAT; CDR2 reads FQDESV (reference sequence). The CDR3 totals 18 residues. V was pared by 1 base and J by 3 bases, with 22 bases between. In DNA, the CDR3 is TGTGCCAGCAGCTTAGATGGTCCGGGCCCTGTTTTCTTCTACGAGCAGTACTTC. This encodes CASSLDGPGPVFFYEQYF. The full variable domain, rest sourced from reference TRBV11-1 and TRBJ2-7, is EAEVAQSPRYKITEKSQAVAFWCDPISGHATLYWYRQILGQGPELLVQFQDESVVDDSQLPKDRFSAERLKGVDSTLKIQPAELGDSAMYLCASSLDGPGPVFFYEQYFGPGTRLTVT.

Here the CDR3 DNA reads TGTGCCAGCAAAGAGGTTAGCGGGAGCACCCACGAGCAGTACTTC. Translated: CASKEVSGSTHEQYF. The V call is TRBV6-1, the J call TRBJ2-7, with 9 bases fitting TRBD2. V dropped 7 bases and J dropped 5; count of bases not matched to a gene: 12. CDR1 is MNHNS, CDR2 SASEGT, per germline. This CDR3 region has 15 residues.

The V call is TRBV15, the J call TRBJ1-1; D ambiguous. V was trimmed by 1 base and J by 1 base, leaving 16 bases between them. The CDR3 is 17 residues long. Germline V gene data show CDR1 as LNHNV and CDR2 as YYDKDF (reference sequence). The CDR3 DNA reads as TGTGCCACCAGCAGAGGTGGGTCTGGACGGTGGAACACTGAAGCTTTCTTT. Encoded protein: CATSRGGSGRWNTEAFF.

The genes are TRBV6-5 and TRBJ1-1; perhaps TRBD1 as D (5 bases). The germline V and J ends were trimmed by 6 bases and 1 base, with 12 bases remaining between them. In germline, CDR1 is MNHEY, CDR2 SVGAGI. CDR3 length equals 14 residues. The CDR3 sequence is CASRRAGSNTEAFF. The CDR3 coding sequence is TGTGCCAGCAGAAGAGCAGGGTCGAACACTGAAGCTTTCTTT.

The chain recombines TRBV4-1 with TRBJ2-1; D uncertain. The CDR3 length is 13 residues. Trimming pared 0 bases from V and 6 bases from J, leaving 6 bases between. CDR1 MGHRA and CDR2 YSYEKL come from the germline V gene. CDR3 coding DNA: TGCGCCAGCAGCCAAGAACAGCGCAATGAGCAGTTCTTC. This codes for CASSQEQRNEQFF.

This clone was seen only once. One junction end disagrees with the germline gene, perhaps due to a read error. V gene TRBV7-9 combines with J gene TRBJ2-3; D gene uncertain. Germline V gene lookup returns CDR1 SEHNR and CDR2 FQNEAQ (reference sequence). This CDR3 region has 8 residues. CDR3 sequence: CASSSQSF. The DNA for the CDR3 is TGTGCCAGCAGCTCCCAGTCTTTT.

This chain joins TRBV2 and TRBJ1-2, with TRBD1 identical over 7 bases. Germline V CDR1 and CDR2: SNHLY, FYNNEI. J lost 4 bases, V lost 6 bases, and 2 bases had no gene match. The CDR3 is made up of 12 amino acids. This CDR3 reads CASSGTVYGYTF. The CDR3 DNA is TGTGCCAGCAGCGGGACAGTCTATGGCTACACCTTC.

Regarding this clone: An end of the junction differs from the germline gene, which may be a read error. This chain joins TRBV7-7 and TRBJ2-5, with 7 positions matching TRBD2. This CDR3 spans 14 amino acids. The germline gives CDR1 SSHAT, CDR2 FNYEAQ (reference sequence). The CDR3 sequence: CASSLDAAGVTQYF. The CDR3 region has the DNA TGTGCTAGCAGCTTGGATGCTGCGGGAGTGACCCAGTACTTC.

The CDR3 reads CASSEGDYGYTF. CDR3 DNA sequence: TGTGCCAGCAGCGAAGGGGACTATGGCTACACCTTC. This rearrangement joins TRBV7-2 to TRBJ1-2; a possible D gene is TRBD1 (5 bases). The CDR3 has 12 amino acids. With 5 bases removed from V and 3 bases from J, the gap between germline ends came to 7 bases. The germline gives CDR1 SGHTA, CDR2 FQGNSA.

V and J are TRBV28 and TRBJ1-3; D perhaps matches TRBD1 (6 bases). The CDR3 runs 13 residues. The V gene's germline CDR1 is MDHEN and CDR2 SYDVKM. Trimming took 8 bases from V and 2 from J, leaving 10 bases between them. The CDR3 DNA reads TGTGCCAGCGTGAACAGGGCTGGAAACACCATATATTTT. Its protein product is CASVNRAGNTIYF.

The J gene is TRBJ2-3, the V gene TRBV29-1; TRBD1 aligns across 8 bases. CDR3 length: 15 residues. In germline, CDR1 is SQVTM, CDR2 ANQGSEA. With V trimmed by 6 bases and J by 4 bases, 12 bases remained unmatched. Written as DNA, the CDR3 is TGCAGCGTCGCAAAGGGGTCAGGGGGCGCAGATACGCAGTATTTT. This encodes CSVAKGSGGADTQYF.

The V and J genes are TRBV5-4 and TRBJ2-5; TRBD1 matches 10 bases. The trim removed 0 bases at V and 3 bases at J, leaving 8 bases unmatched. Germline CDR1 reads SGHNT; CDR2 reads YYREEE (reference sequence). There are 17 residues in the CDR3. The CDR3 coding sequence is TGTGCCAGCAGCTTGGACTGGAGCGGACAGGGGGAAGAGACCCAGTACTTC. This codes for CASSLDWSGQGEETQYF.

The V and J genes are TRBV29-1 and TRBJ2-7; D may be TRBD1 (6 bases). The ends were cut back, 6 bases at V and 3 bases at J, with 9 bases in the middle. Germline CDR1 SQVTM, CDR2 ANQGSEA. The CDR3 is 11 residues long. The CDR3 nucleotides are TGCAGCGTACGGACAGTCTACGAGCAGTACTTC. Translating it yields CSVRTVYEQYF.

V is TRBV28 and J is TRBJ1-1; a possible D gene is TRBD1 (5 bases). The CDR3 runs 12 residues. CDR1 and CDR2 (germline): MDHEN, SYDVKM. Between the trimmed V and J ends, which lost 6 bases and 3 bases, there was a span of 8 bases. The CDR3 nucleotides are TGTGCCAGCAGACCGACAGACACTGAAGCTTTCTTT. Residues: CASRPTDTEAFF.

This chain joins TRBV5-6 and TRBJ1-2; 7 bases fit TRBD1. Unmatched junction bases numbered 13, after V lost 8 bases and J lost 3 bases. This CDR3 has 15 residues. The V gene's germline CDR1 is SGHDT and CDR2 YYEEEE. CDR3: CASSIDRDTDYGYTF. Here the CDR3 DNA reads TGTGCCAGTAGCATAGACAGGGATACAGACTATGGCTACACCTTC. Filled out from reference TRBV5-6 and TRBJ1-2, the complete variable domain reads DAGVTQSPTHLIKTRGQQVTLRCSPKSGHDTVSWYQQALGQGPQFIFQYYEEEERQRGNFPDRFSGHQFPNYSSELNVNALLLGDSALYLCASSIDRDTDYGYTFGSGTRLTVV.

The CDR3 DNA sequence: TGTGCCAGCAGTTTAAGTCCAGGGTACCTCACTGAAGCTTTCTTT. Protein: CASSLSPGYLTEAFF. The J gene is TRBJ1-1, the V gene TRBV28, with a weak D call TRBD1 (5 bases). This CDR3 has 15 amino acids. CDR1 is MDHEN and CDR2 is SYDVKM in the germline V gene. The V end was cut by 2 bases, the J end by 4 bases, with 14 bases between.

This chain uses TRBV14 with TRBJ2-5; the D gene is possibly TRBD2 (6 bases). This CDR3 region has 14 residues. V was clipped by 1 base and J by 7 bases, with 13 bases between them. Germline V gene lookup returns CDR1 SGHDN and CDR2 FVKESK. The CDR3, as DNA: TGTGCCAGCAGCCAAGGAACCCTGGGGGGGACCCAGTACTTC. Encoded protein: CASSQGTLGGTQYF.

V is TRBV27 and J is TRBJ2-7; no clear D gene. The CDR3 has 12 amino acids. CDR1 is MNHEY and CDR2 is SMNVEV in the germline V gene (reference sequence). V lost 6 bases and J lost 6, with 12 bases in between. The CDR3 DNA reads TGTGCCAGCAGCCGTCGAATGGGCGAGCAGTACTTC. It is translated as CASSRRMGEQYF.

The chain recombines TRBV6-4 with TRBJ2-1; TRBD1 agrees at 10 bases. Germline V gene data show CDR1 as MRHNA and CDR2 as SNTAGT. The J segment lost 6 bases and the V segment lost 11 bases, leaving 10 bases of the junction unmatched. The CDR3 is 14 residues long. In DNA, the CDR3 is TGTGCCGACCAGGCCCGGGACAGGGGCAATGAGCAGTTCTTC. It is translated as CADQARDRGNEQFF.

The chain joins TRBV10-3 to TRBJ2-5; 13 bases match TRBD2. This CDR3 has 15 residues. Germline V gives CDR1 ENHRY, CDR2 SYGVKD. J gave up 5 bases and V 6 bases, and 6 bases lay outside the gene matches. The CDR3: CAISPLAGGRETQYF. DNA of the CDR3: TGTGCCATCAGCCCACTAGCGGGGGGGAGGGAGACCCAGTACTTC.

This clone was counted between two and nine times. The chain links TRBV29-1 to TRBJ2-1; D is unresolved. Germline-derived CDR1 and CDR2 are SQVTM and ANQGSEA. This CDR3 region has 15 residues. V was shortened by 0 bases and J by 2 bases, with 11 bases between the two germline ends. The CDR3 DNA reads TGCAGCGTTGAAGAGGGTCCTAGTGCCTACAATGAGCAGTTCTTC. This codes for CSVEEGPSAYNEQFF.

The chain has TRBV7-3 and TRBJ2-4; 9 bases align to TRBD1. Germline loops: CDR1 SGHTA, CDR2 FQGTGA. The CDR3 is 13 residues long. With 2 bases clipped from V and 7 bases from J, the junction kept 0 bases outside the gene matches. The CDR3: CASSLGTGNIQYF. The CDR3 coding sequence is TGTGCCAGCAGCTTAGGGACAGGGAACATTCAGTACTTC.